One and the same sample provided the 27 T cell receptor beta chains below, sequenced in a study of cytomegalovirus exposure and HLA in healthy donors. The PCR contained 60 Vbeta and 13 Jbeta primers. Clones were sequenced by immunoSEQ multiplex PCR, and TCRdb holds only the in-frame ones, with some missing. The sample carries some 130,000 clones, 60% to 80% recorded once. The specimen sequenced was PBMCs. Every receptor here comes from a woman aged 55-75 years in good health and CMV-seropositive.

This chain connects TRBV25-1 to TRBJ2-2; D is undetermined. In germline, CDR1 is MGHDK, CDR2 SYGVNS. V lost 3 bases and J 0 bases, leaving 8 bases between the germline ends. The CDR3 runs 15 residues. The CDR3 spells CASSEALANTGELFF. The CDR3 nucleotides read TGTGCCAGCAGTGAGGCCCTCGCGAACACCGGGGAGCTGTTTTTT.

The V call is TRBV7-3, the J call TRBJ2-3; 13 bases map to TRBD2. The ends lost 4 bases at V and 6 bases at J; junction bases unmatched: 7. Germline lookup yields CDR1 SGHTA and CDR2 FQGTGA. The CDR3 runs 16 residues. CDR3 sequence: CASSYGTSGVEDTQYF. CDR3 nucleotides: TGTGCCAGCAGCTACGGGACTAGCGGGGTTGAGGATACGCAGTATTTT.

This clone appeared a few times. The chain carries TRBV6-1 and TRBJ1-3; no reliable D call. Germline CDR1 reads MNHNS; CDR2 reads SASEGT. There are 17 residues in the CDR3. V dropped 2 bases and J dropped 0 bases, with 14 bases sitting between them. Here the CDR3 DNA reads TGTGCCAGCAGTGAACCTCGCGGTAAGGCCTCTGGAAACACCATATATTTT. It translates to CASSEPRGKASGNTIYF.

The chain combines TRBV6-1 with TRBJ1-3; no definite D call. Germline CDR1 and CDR2: MNHNS and SASEGT. The ends were cut back, 3 bases at V and 9 bases at J, with 6 bases in the middle. There are 11 residues in the CDR3. The CDR3 DNA reads as TGTGCCAGCAGTGACGAGGTCACCATATATTTT. Protein: CASSDEVTIYF.

The chain is built from TRBV29-1 and TRBJ1-1; a possible D gene is TRBD1 (5 bases). Between the trimmed V and J ends, which lost 4 bases and 5 bases, there was a span of 14 bases. This CDR3 has 13 residues. Germline CDR1 is SQVTM and CDR2 is ANQGSEA. The CDR3 DNA is TGCAGCGTTGGGGACTGGGGGGGGACTGAAGCTTTCTTT. Amino acid sequence: CSVGDWGGTEAFF. Full variable domain (missing parts from reference TRBV29-1 and TRBJ1-1): SAVISQKPSRDICQRGTSLTIQCQVDSQVTMMFWYRQQPGQSLTLIATANQGSEATYESGFVIDKFPISRPNLTFSTLTVSNMSPEDSSIYLCSVGDWGGTEAFFGQGTRLTVV.

This chain connects TRBV5-4 to TRBJ2-3; 8 nucleotides match TRBD2. CDR1 is SGHNT, CDR2 YYREEE, per germline (reference sequence). V dropped 0 bases and J dropped 2; count of bases not matched to a gene: 8. The length of the CDR3 is 17 residues. As DNA, the CDR3 is TGTGCCAGCAGCTTGGGCCCTGGACTAGCCTTCACAGATACGCAGTATTTT. Its translation: CASSLGPGLAFTDTQYF.

The V call is TRBV4-2, the J call TRBJ1-3; TRBD1 agrees at 7 bases. Germline lookup yields CDR1 LGHNA and CDR2 YNFKEQ. The trim removed 1 base at V and 0 bases at J, leaving 9 bases unmatched. The CDR3 has 18 amino acids. CDR3 DNA: TGTGCCAGCAGCCAAGGGGGGGCAGGGGGTGCCTCTGGAAACACCATATATTTT. Translating gives CASSQGGAGGASGNTIYF.

V is TRBV6-5 and J is TRBJ2-3, with 7 bases that match TRBD2. This CDR3 spans 14 amino acids. Unmatched junction bases numbered 0, after V lost 0 bases and J lost 3 bases. Germline CDR1 is MNHEY and CDR2 is SVGAGI. The CDR3 coding sequence is TGTGCCAGCAGTTACTCGGGGGGGACAGATACGCAGTATTTT. Translated: CASSYSGGTDTQYF.

This chain joins TRBV5-1 and TRBJ2-1, with D possibly matching TRBD2 (6 bases). V lost 0 bases, J lost 0 bases, and 13 bases lay in between. The CDR3 is 17 amino acids. In germline, CDR1 is SGHRS, CDR2 YFSETQ. In DNA form, the CDR3 reads TGCGCCAGCAGCTTGGAACTAGCTGATTACTCCTACAATGAGCAGTTCTTC. It translates to CASSLELADYSYNEQFF. Filled out from reference TRBV5-1 and TRBJ2-1, the complete variable domain reads KAGVTQTPRYLIKTRGQQVTLSCSPISGHRSVSWYQQTPGQGLQFLFEYFSETQRNKGNFPGRFSGRQFSNSRSEMNVSTLELGDSALYLCASSLELADYSYNEQFFGPGTRLTVL.

This chain joins TRBV5-6 and TRBJ1-2; a possible D gene is TRBD1 (5 bases). The V and J ends lost 4 bases and 3 bases respectively, with 13 bases between them. The length of the CDR3 is 14 residues. CDR1 is SGHDT and CDR2 is YYEEEE in the germline V gene. CDR3 in amino acids: CASSRRWGDYGYTF. In DNA form, the CDR3 reads TGTGCCAGCAGCCGACGATGGGGGGACTATGGCTACACCTTC. The whole variable domain, remainder taken from reference TRBV5-6 and TRBJ1-2, is DAGVTQSPTHLIKTRGQQVTLRCSPKSGHDTVSWYQQALGQGPQFIFQYYEEEERQRGNFPDRFSGHQFPNYSSELNVNALLLGDSALYLCASSRRWGDYGYTFGSGTRLTVV.

V gene TRBV9 combines with J gene TRBJ1-2; perhaps TRBD1 as D (6 bases). The germline V gene has CDR1 SGDLS and CDR2 YYNGEE. The V end was cut by 0 bases, the J end by 4 bases, with 16 bases between. The CDR3 consists of 16 residues. CDR3 protein: CASSVAISAGAYGYTF. The CDR3, as DNA: TGTGCCAGCAGCGTAGCTATCAGCGCGGGGGCCTATGGCTACACCTTC.

This rearrangement joins TRBV27 to TRBJ2-2; D is unresolved. In germline, CDR1 is MNHEY, CDR2 SMNVEV (reference sequence). CDR3 length: 14 amino acids. V was clipped by 8 bases and J by 7 bases, with 17 bases between them. In nucleotides, the CDR3 is TGTGCCAGCTCCCGATCCCTAAATGGCGGGGAGCTGTTTTTT. As protein: CASSRSLNGGELFF.

The rearrangement joins TRBV10-3 to TRBJ2-5; 8 nucleotides agree with TRBD2. Losses at the gene ends were 3 bases for V and 4 bases for J; bases not matched to a gene: 4. The CDR3 runs 14 residues. Germline V gene data show CDR1 as ENHRY and CDR2 as SYGVKD. The CDR3 region is CAISDPGLVETQYF. The DNA for the CDR3 is TGTGCCATCAGTGATCCGGGACTAGTAGAGACCCAGTACTTC.

This clone has only a few counts. This chain uses TRBV6-1 with TRBJ2-7; TRBD2 might be the D (5 bases). There are 13 residues in the CDR3. V was cut by 7 bases and J by 4 bases, with 14 bases left in between. CDR1 and CDR2 (germline): MNHNS, SASEGT. CDR3 nucleotide sequence: TGTGCCAGCATAGGAGAGGGTTTGTACGAGCAGTACTTC. Translating gives CASIGEGLYEQYF.

The genes are TRBV18 and TRBJ1-3; D gene uncertain. The V end was cut by 3 bases, the J end by 0 bases, with 15 bases between. Per germline, CDR1 KGHSH and CDR2 LQKENI. This CDR3 comprises 17 residues. CDR3 sequence (DNA): TGTGCCAGCTCACCGTCGGAGAGCCGAAGCTCTGGAAACACCATATATTTT. Its translation: CASSPSESRSSGNTIYF.

This clone has just one count. The J gene is TRBJ2-1, the V gene TRBV7-3; 8 bases are a match to TRBD2. With 1 base clipped from V and 2 bases from J, the junction kept 4 bases outside the gene matches. Germline loops: CDR1 SGHTA, CDR2 FQGTGA. CDR3 length: 16 residues. The CDR3, as DNA: TGTGCCAGCAGCTTAATTGGCGGGGGGACCTACAATGAGCAGTTCTTC. Its translation is CASSLIGGGTYNEQFF.

The chain recombines TRBV5-4 with TRBJ2-7, with 7 bases matching TRBD1. CDR3 length: 14 residues. The V gene end was trimmed by 9 bases and the J gene end by 1 base; junction bases not matched to a gene: 10. Germline CDR1 reads SGHNT; CDR2 reads YYREEE (reference sequence). In DNA form, the CDR3 reads TGTGCCACTAAATCGGACAGGCCTTCCTACGAGCAGTACTTC. Its translation: CATKSDRPSYEQYF.

This clone was picked up a small number of times. This chain joins TRBV5-4 and TRBJ1-2; TRBD1 matches at 8 bases. The CDR3 is made up of 13 amino acids. The ends lost 5 bases at V and 4 bases at J; junction bases unmatched: 4. Germline CDR1 is SGHNT and CDR2 is YYREEE (reference sequence). CDR3 in DNA: TGTGCCAGCAGAAGGACAGGGATCTATGGCTACACCTTC. This codes for CASRRTGIYGYTF. Supplemented by reference TRBV5-4 and TRBJ1-2, the full variable domain reads ETGVTQSPTHLIKTRGQQVTLRCSSQSGHNTVSWYQQALGQGPQFIFQYYREEENGRGNFPPRFSGLQFPNYSSELNVNALELDDSALYLCASRRTGIYGYTFGSGTRLTVV.

The count of this clone is one. The gene calls are TRBV6-5 and TRBJ2-7; a possible D gene is TRBD1 (5 bases). The length of the CDR3 is 13 residues. Germline V gives CDR1 MNHEY, CDR2 SVGAGI. The germline V and J ends were trimmed by 7 bases and 0 bases, with 10 bases remaining between them. This chain's CDR3 is CASNQGSSYEQYF. DNA for the CDR3: TGTGCCAGCAACCAGGGCAGCTCCTACGAGCAGTACTTC.

The gene calls are TRBV28 and TRBJ2-7; 8 nucleotides agree with TRBD1. Per the germline V gene, CDR1 is MDHEN and CDR2 is SYDVKM. The J segment lost 6 bases and the V segment lost 6 bases, leaving 4 bases of the junction unmatched. The CDR3 contains 12 residues. CDR3 sequence reads: CASSLGQGEQYF. In nucleotides, the CDR3 is TGTGCCAGCAGCTTAGGACAGGGCGAGCAGTACTTC.

V usage is TRBV9 and J usage is TRBJ1-2; no reliable D call. CDR1 SGDLS and CDR2 YYNGEE come from the germline V gene. CDR3 size: 12 residues. The V gene lost 0 bases and the J gene lost 8 bases, with 8 bases spanning the gap. The CDR3 DNA reads as TGTGCCAGCAGCGTAGGAGAAGAAGGCTACACCTTC. Its translation is CASSVGEEGYTF.

This chain connects TRBV25-1 to TRBJ2-1, with D maybe TRBD1 (6 bases). Germline V gene sequence: CDR1 MGHDK, CDR2 SYGVNS. There are 12 residues in the CDR3. V gave up 2 bases and J gave up 10 bases, with 9 bases separating them. CDR3 protein: CASSEGGGEQFF. The CDR3 region has the DNA TGTGCCAGCAGTGAAGGGGGCGGGGAGCAGTTCTTC.

The chain couples TRBV7-2 to TRBJ1-1, with TRBD1 as a possible D gene (5 bases). V dropped 5 bases and J dropped 1 base, with 14 bases sitting between them. CDR3 size: 15 residues. Per germline, CDR1 SGHTA and CDR2 FQGNSA. CDR3 residues: CASSPAWGKNTEAFF. The CDR3 coding sequence is TGTGCCAGCAGCCCCGCCTGGGGCAAGAACACTGAAGCTTTCTTT.

The chain is built from TRBV29-1 and TRBJ2-3; TRBD2 is a possible D gene (5 bases). The CDR3 is made up of 12 amino acids. V was trimmed by 2 bases and J by 6 bases, leaving 9 bases between them. From germline, CDR1 is SQVTM and CDR2 ANQGSEA. CDR3 coding DNA: TGCAGCGTTGAACTACCGGGGGATACGCAGTATTTT. Its translation is CSVELPGDTQYF.

The V call is TRBV11-1, the J call TRBJ2-7; 8 bases fit TRBD1. Germline V CDR1 and CDR2: SGHAT, FQDESV (reference sequence). The CDR3 is made up of 15 amino acids. Trimming at V came to 5 bases and at J to 3 bases, leaving 9 bases not matched to a gene. The CDR3, as DNA: TGTGCCAGCAGCCTCATGAACAGGGGGGTCTACGAGCAGTACTTC. Protein sequence: CASSLMNRGVYEQYF.

This clone has a handful of counts. The chain uses TRBV5-1 and TRBJ2-1; D is perhaps TRBD1 (5 bases). Trimming took 3 bases from V and 0 from J, leaving 10 bases between them. Germline V gives CDR1 SGHRS, CDR2 YFSETQ. This CDR3 is built from 15 residues. CDR3 nucleotides: TGCGCCAGCAGCTCGCAGGGTGGCTCCTACAATGAGCAGTTCTTC. This encodes CASSSQGGSYNEQFF.

The chain employs TRBV5-1 and TRBJ1-2; no definite D call. The V gene lost 0 bases and the J gene lost 2 bases, with 14 bases spanning the gap. Germline values: CDR1 SGHRS, CDR2 YFSETQ. This CDR3 region has 16 residues. The CDR3 DNA is TGCGCCAGCAGCTTGGAGAGGGAGGCGGGAAACTATGGCTACACCTTC. It yields the protein CASSLEREAGNYGYTF.